This T cell receptor (beta chain) was documented in a study of monozygotic twins with inflammatory bowel disease. A word on this clonotype: The antigen is undetermined.

Germline V gene lookup returns CDR1 SGDLS and CDR2 YYNGEE. The CDR3 length is 14 residues. The unique tags termed UMIs, each holding a 6-nucleotide sample barcode, were added by means of template switching. TCRdb re-called the 5' RACE reads, yielding one record per CDR3 amino acid sequence without DNA. This sample carries 330,000 or so distinct CDR3 sequences, with 2% to 2.5% going to the ten biggest clones. Study-wide results and limits: Relative to healthy twins, IBD patients had fewer clonotypes in common with others, a gap that was especially apparent with disease activity.

Donors each gave more than 2 ml of blood. This rearrangement joins TRBV9 to TRBJ2-1; TCRdb names TRBD2, which stays unverified in the absence of DNA. The source of this sequence is a human donor with ulcerative colitis or Crohn's disease, or a healthy co-twin of an affected twin (not recorded which). What was sequenced was blood. CDR3 region: CASSVGTAYNEQFF.